Shown below are 9 T cell receptor beta chains from a single sample sequenced in a study of cytomegalovirus exposure and HLA in healthy donors. Primers for the PCR totalled 60 Vbeta and 13 Jbeta. Clones were sequenced by immunoSEQ multiplex PCR, and TCRdb holds only the in-frame ones, with some missing. The data hold more than 95,000 clones, with 75% to 80% observed a single time. The sequenced sample consisted of PBMCs. Receptors were obtained from a man aged 60 to 69 in good health and CMV-seropositive.

This chain joins TRBV7-2 and TRBJ2-1; no clear D gene. V was clipped by 6 bases and J by 6 bases, with 12 bases between them. This CDR3 region has 13 residues. The germline CDR1 and CDR2 sequences are SGHTA and FQGNSA. CDR3: CASRPRLSNEQFF. The CDR3 DNA reads TGTGCCAGCAGGCCTCGACTGTCCAATGAGCAGTTCTTC.

The chain carries TRBV29-1 and TRBJ2-7; TRBD1 might be the D (5 bases). V lost 5 bases, J lost 1 base, and 12 bases lay in between. This CDR3 contains 13 residues. Germline V gene data show CDR1 as SQVTM and CDR2 as ANQGSEA. Here the CDR3 DNA reads TGCAGCGTTCAGGATAGGGGTTCCTACGAGCAGTACTTC. It is translated as CSVQDRGSYEQYF.

The rearrangement joins TRBV18 to TRBJ2-5; 7 nucleotides match TRBD2. The CDR3 has 17 residues. V was clipped by 1 base and J by 5 bases; unmatched bases: 13. Germline assignment: CDR1 KGHSH and CDR2 LQKENI. As DNA, the CDR3 is TGTGCCAGCTCACCACGGGCGGGGGATCCCGGATGGGAGACCCAGTACTTC. Its protein is CASSPRAGDPGWETQYF.

This clone has only one observation. This chain uses TRBV14 with TRBJ2-3, with D unresolved. CDR1 SGHDN and CDR2 FVKESK come from the germline V gene. This CDR3 has 11 amino acids. V dropped 5 bases and J dropped 2 bases, with 2 bases sitting between them. The CDR3 is CASSYTDTQYF. CDR3 DNA sequence: TGTGCCAGCAGCTACACAGATACGCAGTATTTT.

CDR3 in DNA: TGTGCCAGCAGCAACGGGACACCCTATAGCAATCAGCCCCAGCATTTT. This translates into CASSNGTPYSNQPQHF. The chain combines TRBV9 with TRBJ1-5; tentatively, D is TRBD1 (6 bases). The ends were cut back, 4 bases at V and 0 bases at J, with 14 bases in the middle. The CDR3 has 16 residues. Germline V CDR1 and CDR2: SGDLS, YYNGEE.

V and J are TRBV5-4 and TRBJ2-7, with 7 bases identical to TRBD1. From germline, CDR1 is SGHNT and CDR2 YYREEE (reference sequence). This CDR3 is built from 15 residues. Trimming at V came to 4 bases and at J to 5 bases, leaving 12 bases not matched to a gene. CDR3 DNA sequence: TGTGCCAGCAGCGGTCGGACAGGCGTGGGGGACGAGCAGTACTTC. Translation gives CASSGRTGVGDEQYF.

The V gene is TRBV27, the J gene TRBJ2-3, with a possible D match to TRBD2 (6 bases). The V end lost 7 bases, the J end lost 0 bases, and 17 bases lay between the germline ends. CDR3 length: 16 residues. Germline V gives CDR1 MNHEY, CDR2 SMNVEV (reference sequence). The CDR3 DNA is TGTGCCAGCACCCCCCTAGGACTAACTAGCACAGATACGCAGTATTTT. This sequence encodes CASTPLGLTSTDTQYF.

J is TRBJ2-1 and V is TRBV7-2, with D perhaps matching TRBD1 (7 bases). Germline V gene sequence: CDR1 SGHTA, CDR2 FQGNSA. The CDR3 has 14 residues. V dropped 4 bases and J dropped 3 bases, with 10 bases sitting between them. The CDR3 DNA reads TGTGCCAGCAGCTCTCAGGGGGGCTACAATGAGCAGTTCTTC. It translates to CASSSQGGYNEQFF.

This rearrangement joins TRBV10-3 to TRBJ1-4; D might be TRBD1 (5 bases). Per the germline V gene, CDR1 is ENHRY and CDR2 is SYGVKD. CDR3 length equals 14 residues. Trimming removed 2 bases at V and 6 bases at J, with 10 bases between. CDR3 residues: CAISEPTVDEKLFF. The DNA for the CDR3 is TGTGCCATCAGTGAGCCGACAGTAGATGAAAAACTGTTTTTT.